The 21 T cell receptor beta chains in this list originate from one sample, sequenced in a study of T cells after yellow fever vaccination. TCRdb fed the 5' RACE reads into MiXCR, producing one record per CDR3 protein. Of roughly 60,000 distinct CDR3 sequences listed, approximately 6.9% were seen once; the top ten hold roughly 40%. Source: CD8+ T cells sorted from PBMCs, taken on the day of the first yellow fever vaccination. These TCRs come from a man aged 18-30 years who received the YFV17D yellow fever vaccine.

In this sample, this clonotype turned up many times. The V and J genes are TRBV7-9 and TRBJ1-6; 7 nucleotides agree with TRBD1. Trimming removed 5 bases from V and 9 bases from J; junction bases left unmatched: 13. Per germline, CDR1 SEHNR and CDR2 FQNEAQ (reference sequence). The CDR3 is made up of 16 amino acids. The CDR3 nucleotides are TGTGCCAGCAGCCCGCGAGATACAGGGGTTCGTTCACCCCTCCACTTT. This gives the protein CASSPRDTGVRSPLHF. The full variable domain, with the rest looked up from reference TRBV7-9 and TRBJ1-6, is DTGVSQNPRHKITKRGQNVTFRCDPISEHNRLYWYRQTLGQGPEFLTYFQNEAQLEKSRLLSDRFSAERPKGSFSTLEIQRTEQGDSAMYLCASSPRDTGVRSPLHFGNGTRLTVT.

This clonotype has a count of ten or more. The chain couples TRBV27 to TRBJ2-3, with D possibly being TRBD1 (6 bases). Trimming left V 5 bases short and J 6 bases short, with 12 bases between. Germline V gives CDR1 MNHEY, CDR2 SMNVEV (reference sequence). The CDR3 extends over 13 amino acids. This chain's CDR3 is CASSPFRGDTQYF. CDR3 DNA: TGTGCCAGCAGTCCCTTCAGGGGTGATACGCAGTATTTT.

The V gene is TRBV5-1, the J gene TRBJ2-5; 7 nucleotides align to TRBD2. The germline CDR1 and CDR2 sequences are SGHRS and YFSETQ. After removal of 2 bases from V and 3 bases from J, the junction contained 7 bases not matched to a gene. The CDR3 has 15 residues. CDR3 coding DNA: TGCGCCAGCAGCTTTAGGGGAGGGCCCAAAGAGACCCAGTACTTC. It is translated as CASSFRGGPKETQYF.

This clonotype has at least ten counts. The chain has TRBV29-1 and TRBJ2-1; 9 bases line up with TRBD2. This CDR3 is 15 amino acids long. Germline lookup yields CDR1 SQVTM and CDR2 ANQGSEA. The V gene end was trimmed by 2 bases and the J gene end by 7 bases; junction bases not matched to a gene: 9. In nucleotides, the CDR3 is TGCAGCGTTGAATCGGGGCGGGGGGGCCTAAATGAGCAGTTCTTC. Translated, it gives CSVESGRGGLNEQFF.

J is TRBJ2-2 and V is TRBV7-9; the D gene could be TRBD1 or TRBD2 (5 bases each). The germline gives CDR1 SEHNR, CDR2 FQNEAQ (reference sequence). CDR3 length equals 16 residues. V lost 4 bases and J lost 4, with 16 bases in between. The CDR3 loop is CASSSSGTTITGELFF. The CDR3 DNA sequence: TGTGCCAGCAGCTCTTCCGGGACGACTATCACCGGGGAGCTGTTTTTT.

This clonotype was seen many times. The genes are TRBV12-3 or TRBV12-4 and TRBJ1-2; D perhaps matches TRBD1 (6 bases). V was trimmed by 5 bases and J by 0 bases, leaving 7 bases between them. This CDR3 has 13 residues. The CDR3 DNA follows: TGTGCCAGCAGTCAGGGGCCTAACTATGGCTACACCTTC. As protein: CASSQGPNYGYTF.

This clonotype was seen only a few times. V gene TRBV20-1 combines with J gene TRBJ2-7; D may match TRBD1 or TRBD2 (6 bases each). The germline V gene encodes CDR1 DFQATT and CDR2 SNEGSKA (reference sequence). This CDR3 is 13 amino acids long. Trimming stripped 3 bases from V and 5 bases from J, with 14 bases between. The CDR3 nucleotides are TGCAGTGCTAGCCCATCGGGGGCCGACGAGCAGTACTTC. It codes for CSASPSGADEQYF.

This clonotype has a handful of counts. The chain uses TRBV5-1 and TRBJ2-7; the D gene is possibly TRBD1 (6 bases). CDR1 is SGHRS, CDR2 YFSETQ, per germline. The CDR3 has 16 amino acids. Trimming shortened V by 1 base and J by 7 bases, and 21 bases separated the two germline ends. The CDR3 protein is CASSLTGPPDLREQYF. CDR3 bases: TGCGCCAGCAGCTTGACAGGGCCCCCAGATCTTCGTGAGCAGTACTTC.

This chain's CDR3 is CATSSEEFGDTQYF. As DNA, the CDR3 is TGTGCCACCAGCAGTGAGGAGTTCGGGGATACGCAGTATTTT. The rearrangement uses TRBV15 and TRBJ2-3; D unresolved. Germline values: CDR1 LNHNV, CDR2 YYDKDF (reference sequence). V lost 3 bases, J lost 6 bases, and 13 bases lay in between. The CDR3 contains 14 residues.

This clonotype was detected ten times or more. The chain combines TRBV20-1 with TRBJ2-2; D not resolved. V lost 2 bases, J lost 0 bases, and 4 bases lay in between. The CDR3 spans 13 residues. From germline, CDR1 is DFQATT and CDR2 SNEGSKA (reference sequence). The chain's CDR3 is CSARQTNTGELFF. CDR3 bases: TGCAGTGCTAGACAGACGAACACCGGGGAGCTGTTTTTT.

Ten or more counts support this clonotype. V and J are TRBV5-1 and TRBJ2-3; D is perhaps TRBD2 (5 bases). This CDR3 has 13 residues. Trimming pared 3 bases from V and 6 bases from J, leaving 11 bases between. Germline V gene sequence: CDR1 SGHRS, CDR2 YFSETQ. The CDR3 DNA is TGCGCCAGCAGCTCCACTAGTATCGATACGCAGTATTTT. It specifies CASSSTSIDTQYF.

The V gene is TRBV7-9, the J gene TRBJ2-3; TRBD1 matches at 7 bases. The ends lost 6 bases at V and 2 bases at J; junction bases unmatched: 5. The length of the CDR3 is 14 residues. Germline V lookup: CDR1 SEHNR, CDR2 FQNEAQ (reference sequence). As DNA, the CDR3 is TGTGCCAGCAGACCCGACAGGGACACAGATACGCAGTATTTT. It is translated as CASRPDRDTDTQYF.

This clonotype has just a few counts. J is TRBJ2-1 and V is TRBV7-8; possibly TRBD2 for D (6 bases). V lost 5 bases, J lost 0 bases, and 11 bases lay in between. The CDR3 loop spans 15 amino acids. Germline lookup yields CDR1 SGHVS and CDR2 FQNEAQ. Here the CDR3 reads CASSGRRGSYNEQFF. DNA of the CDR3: TGTGCCAGCAGCGGGCGGCGGGGCTCCTACAATGAGCAGTTCTTC. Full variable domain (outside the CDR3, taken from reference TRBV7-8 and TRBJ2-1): GAGVSQSPRYKVAKRGQDVALRCDPISGHVSLFWYQQALGQGPEFLTYFQNEAQLDKSGLPSDRFFAERPEGSVSTLKIQRTQQEDSAVYLCASSGRRGSYNEQFFGPGTRLTVL.

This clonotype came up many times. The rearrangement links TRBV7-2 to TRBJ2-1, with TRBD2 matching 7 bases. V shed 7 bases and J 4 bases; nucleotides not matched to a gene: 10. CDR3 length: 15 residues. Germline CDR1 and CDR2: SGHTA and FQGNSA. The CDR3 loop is CASTSGTTPYNEQFF. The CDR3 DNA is TGTGCCAGCACCTCCGGGACTACCCCATACAATGAGCAGTTCTTC.

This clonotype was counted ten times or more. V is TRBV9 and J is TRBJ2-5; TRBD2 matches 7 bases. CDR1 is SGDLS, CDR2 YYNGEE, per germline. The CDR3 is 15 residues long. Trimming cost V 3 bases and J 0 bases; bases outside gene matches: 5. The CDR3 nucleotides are TGTGCCAGCAGCGAGGGCGCGGGGGACCAAGAGACCCAGTACTTC. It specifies CASSEGAGDQETQYF.

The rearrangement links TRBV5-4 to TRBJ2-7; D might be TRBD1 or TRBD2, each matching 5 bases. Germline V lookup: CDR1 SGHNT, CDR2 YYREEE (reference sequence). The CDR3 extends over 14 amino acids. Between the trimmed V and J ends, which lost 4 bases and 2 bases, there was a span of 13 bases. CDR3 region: CASSKGPNTYEQYV. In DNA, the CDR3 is TGTGCCAGCAGCAAGGGACCCAATACCTACGAGCAGTACGTC.

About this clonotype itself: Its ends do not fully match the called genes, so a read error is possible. CDR3 loop: CASSSGLAGGLLF. The CDR3 nucleotides are TGTGCCAGTAGTTCGGGACTAGCGGGGGGGCTGTTATTC. V is TRBV19 and J is TRBJ2-1; 16 nucleotides align to TRBD2. The CDR3 covers 13 residues. Germline V gene sequence: CDR1 LNHDA, CDR2 SQIVND (reference sequence).

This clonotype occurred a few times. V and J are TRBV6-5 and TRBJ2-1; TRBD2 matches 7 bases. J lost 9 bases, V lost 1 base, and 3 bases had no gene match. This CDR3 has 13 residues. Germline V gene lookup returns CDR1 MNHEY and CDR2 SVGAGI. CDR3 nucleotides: TGTGCCAGCAGTTACTTTCAGCGGGGTGAGCAGTTCTTC. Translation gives CASSYFQRGEQFF.

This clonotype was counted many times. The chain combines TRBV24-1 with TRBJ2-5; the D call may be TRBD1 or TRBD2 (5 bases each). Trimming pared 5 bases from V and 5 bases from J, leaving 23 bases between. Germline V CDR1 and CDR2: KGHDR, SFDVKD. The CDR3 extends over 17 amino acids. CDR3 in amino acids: CATSAGRGVFGGETQYF. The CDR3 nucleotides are TGTGCCACCAGTGCCGGTAGAGGGGTCTTTGGTGGGGAGACCCAGTACTTC.

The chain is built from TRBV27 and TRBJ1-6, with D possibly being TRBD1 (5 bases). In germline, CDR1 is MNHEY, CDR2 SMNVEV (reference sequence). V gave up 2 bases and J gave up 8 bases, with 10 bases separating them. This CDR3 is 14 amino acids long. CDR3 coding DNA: TGTGCCAGCAGTTTAGGGGGTAGGGATTCACCCCTCCACTTT. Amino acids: CASSLGGRDSPLHF.

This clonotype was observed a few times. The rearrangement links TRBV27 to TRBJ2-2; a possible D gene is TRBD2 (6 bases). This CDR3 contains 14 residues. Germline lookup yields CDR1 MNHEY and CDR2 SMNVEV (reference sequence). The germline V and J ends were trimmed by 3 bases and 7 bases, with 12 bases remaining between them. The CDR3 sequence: CASSFTSPGGELFF. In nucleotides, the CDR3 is TGTGCCAGCAGTTTCACTAGCCCAGGCGGGGAGCTGTTTTTT.